The subject of this entry is one T cell receptor (beta chain). These data are taken from a study of control samples from healthy donors and cancer patients. Germline trimming cut 0 bases from V and 0 bases from J; bases unmatched to any gene: 6. Germline V gene sequence: CDR1 SGHDT, CDR2 YYEEEE. This CDR3 is 16 amino acids long. Some clones are missing from TCRdb's copy, which holds only in-frame ones; the method was immunoSEQ multiplex PCR. The sample has tens of thousands of clones, 70% to 90% seen once. The receptor comes from a man aged 50-59 years in good health. The specimen was blood. The chain employs TRBV5-6 and TRBJ2-7, with TRBD1 matching over 7 bases. The CDR3 nucleotides read TGTGCCAGCAGCTTGGAGGGGGCAGTGAGCTCCTACGAGCAGTACTTC. Its protein is CASSLEGAVSSYEQYF.